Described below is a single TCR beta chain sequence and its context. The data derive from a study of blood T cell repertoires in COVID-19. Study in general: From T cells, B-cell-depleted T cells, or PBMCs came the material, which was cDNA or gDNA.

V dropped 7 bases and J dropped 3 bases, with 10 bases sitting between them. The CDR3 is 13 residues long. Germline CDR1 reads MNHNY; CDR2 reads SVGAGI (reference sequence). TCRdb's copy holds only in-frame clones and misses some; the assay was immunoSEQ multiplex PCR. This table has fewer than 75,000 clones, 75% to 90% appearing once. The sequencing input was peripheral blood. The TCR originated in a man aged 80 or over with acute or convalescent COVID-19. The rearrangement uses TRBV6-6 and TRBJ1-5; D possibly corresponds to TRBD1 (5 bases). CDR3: CASTLGVNQPQHF. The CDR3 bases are TGTGCCAGCACCCTAGGGGTCAATCAGCCCCAGCATTTT.